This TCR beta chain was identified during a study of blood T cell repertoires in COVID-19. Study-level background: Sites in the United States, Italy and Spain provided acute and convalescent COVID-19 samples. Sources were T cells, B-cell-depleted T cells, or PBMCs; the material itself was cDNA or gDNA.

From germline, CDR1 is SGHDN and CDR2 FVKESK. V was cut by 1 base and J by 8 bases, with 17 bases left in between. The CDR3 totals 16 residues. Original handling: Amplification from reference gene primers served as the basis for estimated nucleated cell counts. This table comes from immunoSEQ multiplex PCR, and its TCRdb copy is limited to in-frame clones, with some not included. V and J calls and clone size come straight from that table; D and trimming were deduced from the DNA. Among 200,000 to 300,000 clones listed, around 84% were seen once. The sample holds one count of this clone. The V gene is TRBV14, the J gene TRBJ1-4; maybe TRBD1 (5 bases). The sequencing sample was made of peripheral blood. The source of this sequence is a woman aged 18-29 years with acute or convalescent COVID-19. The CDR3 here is CASSQGYVGTGEKLFF. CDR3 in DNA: TGTGCCAGCAGCCAAGGTTATGTAGGGACTGGCGAAAAACTGTTTTTT.